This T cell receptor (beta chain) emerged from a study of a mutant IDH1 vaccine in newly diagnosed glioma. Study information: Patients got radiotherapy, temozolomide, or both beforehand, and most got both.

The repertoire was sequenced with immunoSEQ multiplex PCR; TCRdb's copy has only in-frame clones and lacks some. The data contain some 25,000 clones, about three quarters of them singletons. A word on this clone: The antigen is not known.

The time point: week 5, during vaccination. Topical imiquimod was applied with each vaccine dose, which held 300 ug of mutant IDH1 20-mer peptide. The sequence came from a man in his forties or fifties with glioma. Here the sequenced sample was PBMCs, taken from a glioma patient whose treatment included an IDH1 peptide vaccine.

The CDR3 region is CASSTGTSTGNTIYF. DNA for the CDR3: TGTGCCAGTAGTACCGGGACAAGCACTGGAAACACCATATATTTT. The chain couples TRBV19 to TRBJ1-3, with D possibly matching TRBD1 (6 bases). The CDR3 spans 15 residues. V lost 4 bases to trimming and J lost 2 bases, with 12 bases between them. Germline V CDR1 and CDR2: LNHDA, SQIVND (reference sequence).